Included here is one T cell receptor beta chain sequence, with context. No cognate antigen has been identified for it. No much larger clonotype is one base removed from it; base qualities were not supplied. The method was 5' RACE. Sequenced on an Illumina HiSeq 2500. A second about 7 to 12 cycle PCR used a sample-barcoded 5' primer and a J-beta primer mix. A template-switch 5' adaptor carrying 12 random nucleotides introduced a unique molecular identifier onto each TCR beta cDNA molecule. Each sample yielded at least 2.5 million CDR3-containing paired-end reads. The Mint cDNA synthesis kit, primed by a TRBC-specific oligonucleotide, was used to synthesize first-strand cDNA from all RNA. Following uracil-DNA glycosylase treatment, all cDNA underwent a first 18-cycle PCR with the universal primers M1SS and BC2_uni_R. In the original analysis: Normalization of each sample was performed by random selection of 1 million high-quality reads, each carrying a distinct molecular identifier. Instead of being binned into consensus sequences, reads with shared molecular identifiers were discarded. CDR3 identification, clonotype clustering and error correction used MiTCR with a Q25 quality threshold and the strictest error-elimination algorithm. Lower-bound total TCR beta diversity was estimated with a nonparametric unseen species model using Euler transformation. TCRdb itself trimmed the public reads at Q25 with fastp, ran MiXCR and retained productive beta chains. When rows share a CDR3 protein, they turn into one entry using the most common DNA and genes. Here the V and J calls rest on TCRdb's processing, not on the authors' analysis. Within this sample are about 970,000 distinct CDR3 sequences, with 45% to 60% of them counted one time only. The leading ten clones occupy around a fifth of the sample.

According to the germline V gene (reference sequence), CDR1 reads LNHNV and CDR2 reads YYDKDF. The CDR3 runs 15 residues from the cysteine to the phenylalanine. Just the 45-base CDR3 DNA is kept, in frame starting at base 1. V lost 1 base and J lost 4 bases, and the count of bases not matched to a germline gene is 3. This sample stems from a study of blood T cells in healthy people across ages (dated by TCRdb to between 2014 and 2017). The study in broad terms: In model experiments, template switching captured roughly one uniquely barcoded TCR beta cDNA molecule for every two T cells. To track age-related changes in TCR beta repertoire diversity, the study relied on deep sequencing normalized with unique cDNA molecular identifiers. Four age groups were formed from the donors: young (average about 15 years), middle-aged (around 39), aged (roughly 56) and long-lived (about 80). To avoid experimental bias, donors of different ages were randomly spread across the sequencing lanes. Two additional independent replicas of 1 million unique cDNA reads from the same blood draw were analyzed for two donors (one aged 18 to 30 and one aged 80 or older). Points the paper makes about the study in general: As age increased, observed TCR beta diversity per million T cells dropped in a roughly linear way, and a significant reduction was already evident by age about 40. Estimates of total diversity based on one million sequenced T cells were considered lower bounds and underestimates. Observed TCR beta diversity correlated strongly with the percentage of naive T cells measured by flow cytometry. Donor CMV infection status was unknown, potentially confounding age-related changes in expanded clonotypes. Because profiling used bulk unsorted PBMCs, naive and antigen-experienced compartments could not be compared conclusively. Compared with the aged group, the long-lived group had more naive CD4+ T cells, fewer expanded clones and increased TCR diversity, suggesting age selection.

The approximately 41 donors, aged 6 to 90 years, were systemically healthy Caucasian individuals from Russia. Ten milliliters of peripheral blood were collected from each donor into EDTA-treated Vacutainer tubes. Ficoll-Paque density-gradient centrifugation was used to isolate PBMCs, with at least 7 million obtained per sample. Trizol reagent was used to extract total RNA from PBMCs, with at least 5 micrograms per sample. For every donor, flow cytometry on a PBMC aliquot measured the percentage of naive CD45RAhigh/CD27high T cells. The sequence joins TRBV15 to TRBJ2-2; TRBD2 lines up with 7 middle nucleotides. This clonotype was sampled from a woman aged 55-75 years in good health. Sequencing was performed on blood. The DNA sequence follows: TGTGCCACCAGCAGAGTTGCGGGAGTCACCGGGGAGCTGTTTTTT. Translated, this is CATSRVAGVTGELFF.